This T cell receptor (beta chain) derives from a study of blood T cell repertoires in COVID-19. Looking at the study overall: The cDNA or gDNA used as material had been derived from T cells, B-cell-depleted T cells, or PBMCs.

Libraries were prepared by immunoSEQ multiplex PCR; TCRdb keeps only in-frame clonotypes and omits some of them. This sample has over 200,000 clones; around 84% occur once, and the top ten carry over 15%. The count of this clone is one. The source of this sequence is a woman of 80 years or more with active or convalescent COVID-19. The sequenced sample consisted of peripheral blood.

CDR3 sequence: CASREQGQNTGELFF. DNA for the CDR3: TGTGCCAGCAGGGAACAGGGTCAGAACACCGGGGAGCTGTTTTTT. The chain combines TRBV7-2 with TRBJ2-2; D is perhaps TRBD1 (6 bases). The V gene's germline CDR1 is SGHTA and CDR2 FQGNSA. The CDR3 covers 15 residues. V was pared by 6 bases and J by 1 base, with 12 bases between.